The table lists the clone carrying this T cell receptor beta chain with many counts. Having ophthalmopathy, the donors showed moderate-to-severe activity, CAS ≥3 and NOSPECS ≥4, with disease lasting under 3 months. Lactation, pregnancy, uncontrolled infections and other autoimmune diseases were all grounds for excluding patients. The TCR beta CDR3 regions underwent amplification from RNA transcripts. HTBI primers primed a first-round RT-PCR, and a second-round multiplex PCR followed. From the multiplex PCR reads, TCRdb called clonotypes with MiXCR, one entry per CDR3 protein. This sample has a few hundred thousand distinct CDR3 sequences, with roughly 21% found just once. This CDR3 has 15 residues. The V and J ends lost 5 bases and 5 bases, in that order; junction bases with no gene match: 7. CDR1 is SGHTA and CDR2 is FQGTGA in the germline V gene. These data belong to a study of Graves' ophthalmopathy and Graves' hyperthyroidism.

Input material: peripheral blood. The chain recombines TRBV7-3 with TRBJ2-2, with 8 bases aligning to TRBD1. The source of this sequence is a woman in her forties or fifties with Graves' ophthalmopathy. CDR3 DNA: TGTGCCAGCAGCCTTGGGACAGGCCATACCGGGGAGCTGTTTTTT. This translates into CASSLGTGHTGELFF.